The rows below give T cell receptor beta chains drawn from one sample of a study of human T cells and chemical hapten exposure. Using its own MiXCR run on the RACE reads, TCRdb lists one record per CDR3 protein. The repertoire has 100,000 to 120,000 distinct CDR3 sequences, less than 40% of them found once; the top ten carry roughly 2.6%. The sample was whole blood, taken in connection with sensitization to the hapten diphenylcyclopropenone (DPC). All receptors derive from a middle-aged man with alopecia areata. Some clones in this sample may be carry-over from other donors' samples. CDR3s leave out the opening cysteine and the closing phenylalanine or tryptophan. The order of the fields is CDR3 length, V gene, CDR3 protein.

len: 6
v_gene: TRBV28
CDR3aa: ASGLAF

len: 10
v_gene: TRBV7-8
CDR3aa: ASSPTGDEQF

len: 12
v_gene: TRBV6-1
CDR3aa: ASSETMMGGEQY

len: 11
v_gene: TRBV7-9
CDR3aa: ASSSSGLDTQY

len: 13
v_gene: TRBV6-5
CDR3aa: ASSWYSLYNSPLH

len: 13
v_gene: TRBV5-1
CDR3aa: ASSATGWQPDTQY

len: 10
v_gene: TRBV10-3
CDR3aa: AISDYADTQY

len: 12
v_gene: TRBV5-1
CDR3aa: ASSGPNLSDEQF

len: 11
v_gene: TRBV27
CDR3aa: ASTRTVRDTQY

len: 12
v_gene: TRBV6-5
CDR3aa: ASRVGTAQETQY

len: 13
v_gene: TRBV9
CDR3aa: ASSVEEGRNEKLF

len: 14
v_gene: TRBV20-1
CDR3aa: SARVVGTGWAYEQY

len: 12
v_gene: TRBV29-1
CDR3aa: SVEKGQGGNIQY

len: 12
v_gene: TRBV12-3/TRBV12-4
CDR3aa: ASSEGGLNTEAF

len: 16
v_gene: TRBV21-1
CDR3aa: ASSIPLETSGRAGELF

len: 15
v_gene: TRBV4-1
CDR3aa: ASSQGIAGVLTGELF

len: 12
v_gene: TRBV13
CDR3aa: ATHQRQGIYGYT

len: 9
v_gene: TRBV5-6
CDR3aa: ASSLNRVAF

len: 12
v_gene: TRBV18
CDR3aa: ASSPDSGRGEQY

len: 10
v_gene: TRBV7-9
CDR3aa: ASTPTGGELF

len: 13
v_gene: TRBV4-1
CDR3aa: ASSQARGAGDEQY

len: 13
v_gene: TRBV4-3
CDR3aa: ASSQDFGSYNEQF

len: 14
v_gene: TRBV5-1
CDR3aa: ASSPGGSGRGATQY

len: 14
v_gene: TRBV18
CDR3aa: ASTPASGSSYNEQF

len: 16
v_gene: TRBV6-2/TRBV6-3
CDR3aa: ASSYSGTSGTRPGEQY

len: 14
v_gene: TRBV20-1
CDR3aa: SASAPIVTSGNEQF

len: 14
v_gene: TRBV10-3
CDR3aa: AISPTISGRRFGQY

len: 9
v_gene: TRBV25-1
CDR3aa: ASSESVEQF

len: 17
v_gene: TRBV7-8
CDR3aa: ASSLRDTGTSGRYNEQF

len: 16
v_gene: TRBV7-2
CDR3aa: ASSLKPFSGTRYNEQF

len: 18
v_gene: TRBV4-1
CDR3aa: ASSQDLIWQAADSGNTIY

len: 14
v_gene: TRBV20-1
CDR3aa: SARSLGGGAYNEQF

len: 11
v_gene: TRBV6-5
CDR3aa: ASITPETGELF

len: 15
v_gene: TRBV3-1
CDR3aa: ASSQDLPGGAKNIQY

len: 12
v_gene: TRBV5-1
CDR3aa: ASSLAQGADEQF

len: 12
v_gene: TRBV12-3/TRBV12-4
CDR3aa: ASRPGQVGNEQF

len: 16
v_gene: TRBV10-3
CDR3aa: AISDQREGRVAKNIQY

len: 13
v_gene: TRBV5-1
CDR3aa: ASGGTSGYTGELF

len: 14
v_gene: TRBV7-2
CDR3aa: ASSSRVFSGANVLT

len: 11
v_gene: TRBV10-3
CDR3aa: ANQGNSNQPQH

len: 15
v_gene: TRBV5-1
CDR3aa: ASSLGRSGGSTDTQY

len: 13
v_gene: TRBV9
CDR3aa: ASSVVNSGINEQF

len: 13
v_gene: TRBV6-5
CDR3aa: ASRQGSYMNTEAF

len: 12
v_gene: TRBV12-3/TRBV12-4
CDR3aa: ASRTGGLDQPQH